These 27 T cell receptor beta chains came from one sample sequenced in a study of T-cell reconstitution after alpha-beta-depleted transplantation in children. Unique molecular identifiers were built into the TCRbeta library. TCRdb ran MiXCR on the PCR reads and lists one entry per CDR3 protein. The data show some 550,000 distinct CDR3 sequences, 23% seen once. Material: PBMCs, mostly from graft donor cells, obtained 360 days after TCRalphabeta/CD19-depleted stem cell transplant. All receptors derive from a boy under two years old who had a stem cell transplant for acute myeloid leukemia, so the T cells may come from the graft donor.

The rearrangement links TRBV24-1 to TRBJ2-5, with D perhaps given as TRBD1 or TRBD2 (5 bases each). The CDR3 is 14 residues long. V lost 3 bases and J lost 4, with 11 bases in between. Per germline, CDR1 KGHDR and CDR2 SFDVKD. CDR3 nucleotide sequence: TGTGCCACCAGTGATGTGGGGGAATCAGAGACCCAGTACTTC. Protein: CATSDVGESETQYF.

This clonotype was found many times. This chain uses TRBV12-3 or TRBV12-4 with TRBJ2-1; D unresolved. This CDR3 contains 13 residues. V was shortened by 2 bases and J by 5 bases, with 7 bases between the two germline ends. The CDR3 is CASSLMVDNEQFF. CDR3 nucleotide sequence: TGTGCCAGCAGTTTAATGGTGGACAATGAGCAGTTCTTC.

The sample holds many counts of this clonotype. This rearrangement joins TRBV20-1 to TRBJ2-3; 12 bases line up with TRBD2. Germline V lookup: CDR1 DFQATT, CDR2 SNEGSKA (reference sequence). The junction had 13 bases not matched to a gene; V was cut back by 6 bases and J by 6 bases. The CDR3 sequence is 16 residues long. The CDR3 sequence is CSAPPSSGGVTDTQYF. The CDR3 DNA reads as TGCAGTGCCCCCCCATCTAGCGGGGGGGTAACGGATACGCAGTATTTT.

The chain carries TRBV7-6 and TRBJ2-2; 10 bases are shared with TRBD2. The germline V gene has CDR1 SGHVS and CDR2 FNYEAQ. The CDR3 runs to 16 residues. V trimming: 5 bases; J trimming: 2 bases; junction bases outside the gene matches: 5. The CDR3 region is CASSPRTSGNTGELFF. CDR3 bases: TGTGCCAGCAGCCCCCGGACTAGCGGTAACACCGGGGAGCTGTTTTTT.

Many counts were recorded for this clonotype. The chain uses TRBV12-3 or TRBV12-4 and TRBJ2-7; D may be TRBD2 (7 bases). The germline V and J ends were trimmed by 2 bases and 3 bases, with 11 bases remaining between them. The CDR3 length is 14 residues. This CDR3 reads CASSLRGGLYEQYF. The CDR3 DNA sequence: TGTGCCAGCAGTTTAAGGGGGGGCCTCTACGAGCAGTACTTC.

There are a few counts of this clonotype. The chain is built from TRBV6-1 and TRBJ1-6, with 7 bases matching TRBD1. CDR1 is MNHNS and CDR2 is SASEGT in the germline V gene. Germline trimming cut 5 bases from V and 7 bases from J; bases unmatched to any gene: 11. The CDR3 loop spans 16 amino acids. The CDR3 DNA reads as TGTGCCAGCAGTCAAAACCTAGGGACAGCGAATTCACCCCTCCACTTT. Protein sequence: CASSQNLGTANSPLHF.

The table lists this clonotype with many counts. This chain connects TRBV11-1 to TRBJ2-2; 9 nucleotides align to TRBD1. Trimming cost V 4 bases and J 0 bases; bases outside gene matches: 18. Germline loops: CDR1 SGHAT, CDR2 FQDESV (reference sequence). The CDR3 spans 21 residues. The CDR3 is CASSSPPGQGMLVANTGELFF. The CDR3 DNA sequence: TGTGCCAGCAGCTCCCCTCCGGGACAGGGCATGTTAGTCGCGAACACCGGGGAGCTGTTTTTT.

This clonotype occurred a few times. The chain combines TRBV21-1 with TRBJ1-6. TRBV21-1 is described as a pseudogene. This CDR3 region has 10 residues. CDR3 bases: TGTGCCAGCAATAATTCACCCCTCCACTTT. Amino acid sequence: CASNNSPLHF.

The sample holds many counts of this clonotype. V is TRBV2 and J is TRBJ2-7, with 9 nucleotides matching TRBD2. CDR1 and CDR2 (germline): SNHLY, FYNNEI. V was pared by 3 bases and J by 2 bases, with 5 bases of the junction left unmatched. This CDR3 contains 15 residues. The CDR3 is CASSEGSGGAYEQYF. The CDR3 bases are TGTGCCAGCAGTGAGGGTAGCGGGGGAGCCTACGAGCAGTACTTC.

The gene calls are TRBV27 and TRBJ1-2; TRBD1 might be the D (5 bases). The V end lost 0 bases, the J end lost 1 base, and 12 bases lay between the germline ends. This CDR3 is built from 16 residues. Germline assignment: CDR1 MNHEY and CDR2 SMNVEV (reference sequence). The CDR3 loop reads CASSLSAGTGNYGYTF. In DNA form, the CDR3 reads TGTGCCAGCAGTTTATCCGCTGGGACCGGTAACTATGGCTACACCTTC.

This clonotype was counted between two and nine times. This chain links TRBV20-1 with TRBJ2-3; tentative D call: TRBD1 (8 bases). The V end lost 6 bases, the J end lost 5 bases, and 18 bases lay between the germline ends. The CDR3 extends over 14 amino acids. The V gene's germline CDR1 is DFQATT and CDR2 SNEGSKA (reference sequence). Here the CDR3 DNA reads TGCAGTGCCCAGGGGGCGGGGGCGGGAGATACGCAGTATTTT. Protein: CSAQGAGAGDTQYF.

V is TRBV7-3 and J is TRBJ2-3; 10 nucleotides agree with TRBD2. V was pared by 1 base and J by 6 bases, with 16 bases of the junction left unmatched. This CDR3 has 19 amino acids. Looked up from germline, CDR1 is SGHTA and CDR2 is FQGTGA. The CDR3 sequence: CASSLSPIDGLAEADTQYF. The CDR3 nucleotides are TGTGCCAGCAGCTTAAGCCCCATAGACGGACTAGCGGAAGCGGATACGCAGTATTTT. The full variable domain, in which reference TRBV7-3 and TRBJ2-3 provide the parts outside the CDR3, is GAGVSQTPSNKVTEKGKYVELRCDPISGHTALYWYRQSLGQGPEFLIYFQGTGAADDSGLPNDRFFAVRPEGSVSTLKIQRTERGDSAVYLCASSLSPIDGLAEADTQYFGPGTRLTVL.

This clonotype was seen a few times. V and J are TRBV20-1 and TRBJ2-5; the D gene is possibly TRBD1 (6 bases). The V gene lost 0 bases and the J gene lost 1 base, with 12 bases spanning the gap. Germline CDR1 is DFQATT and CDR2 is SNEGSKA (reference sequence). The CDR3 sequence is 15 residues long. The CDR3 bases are TGCAGTGCTAGAGATCCCGACAGGACCCAAGAGACCCAGTACTTC. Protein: CSARDPDRTQETQYF.

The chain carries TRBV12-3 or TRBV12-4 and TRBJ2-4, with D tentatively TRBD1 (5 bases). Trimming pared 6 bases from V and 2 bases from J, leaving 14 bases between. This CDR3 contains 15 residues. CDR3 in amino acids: CASSLGAGTKNIQYF. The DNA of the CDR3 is TGTGCCAGCAGCCTAGGGGCCGGCACCAAAAACATTCAGTACTTC.

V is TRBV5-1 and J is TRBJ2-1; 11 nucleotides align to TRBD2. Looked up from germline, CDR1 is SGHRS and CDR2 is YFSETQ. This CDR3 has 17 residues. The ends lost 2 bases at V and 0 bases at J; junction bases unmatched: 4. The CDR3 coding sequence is TGCGCCAGCAGCTTCCCTAGCGGGGGGAGCTCCTACAATGAGCAGTTCTTC. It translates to CASSFPSGGSSYNEQFF.

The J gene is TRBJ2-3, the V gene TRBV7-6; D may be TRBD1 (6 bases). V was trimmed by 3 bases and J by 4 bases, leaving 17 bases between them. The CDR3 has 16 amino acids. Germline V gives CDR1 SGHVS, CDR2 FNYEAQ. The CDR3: CASSLTITGGADTQYF. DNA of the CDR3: TGTGCCAGCAGCTTGACTATCACTGGGGGCGCAGATACGCAGTATTTT.

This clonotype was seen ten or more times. The CDR3 reads CSARDPSGATDTQYF. In DNA form, the CDR3 reads TGCAGTGCTAGAGACCCTAGCGGGGCCACAGATACGCAGTATTTT. The V and J genes are TRBV20-1 and TRBJ2-3; TRBD2 agrees at 9 bases. Germline CDR1 and CDR2: DFQATT and SNEGSKA (reference sequence). Unmatched junction bases numbered 3, after V lost 0 bases and J lost 2 bases. The CDR3 covers 15 residues.

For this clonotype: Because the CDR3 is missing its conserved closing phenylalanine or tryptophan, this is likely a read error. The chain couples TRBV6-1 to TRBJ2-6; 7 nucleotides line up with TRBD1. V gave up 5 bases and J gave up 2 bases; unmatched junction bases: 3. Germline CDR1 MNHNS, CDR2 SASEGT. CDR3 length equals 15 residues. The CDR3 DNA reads TGTGCCAGCAGTCCAGACAGGGCTGGGGCCAACGTCCTGACTGTC. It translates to CASSPDRAGANVLTV.

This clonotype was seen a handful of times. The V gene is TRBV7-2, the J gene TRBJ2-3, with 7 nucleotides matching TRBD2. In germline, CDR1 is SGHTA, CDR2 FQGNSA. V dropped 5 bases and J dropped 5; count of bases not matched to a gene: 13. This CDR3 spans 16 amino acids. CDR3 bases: TGTGCCAGCAGCCCGGTGCTAGCGGTCGGGAAAGATACGCAGTATTTT. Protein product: CASSPVLAVGKDTQYF.

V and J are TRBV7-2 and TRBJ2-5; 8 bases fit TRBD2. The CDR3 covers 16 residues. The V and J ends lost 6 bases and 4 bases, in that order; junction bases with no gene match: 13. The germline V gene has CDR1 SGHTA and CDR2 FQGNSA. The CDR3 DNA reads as TGTGCCAGCAGTTCCCTGAGCGGGGGAAGCGGAGAGACCCAGTACTTC. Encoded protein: CASSSLSGGSGETQYF.

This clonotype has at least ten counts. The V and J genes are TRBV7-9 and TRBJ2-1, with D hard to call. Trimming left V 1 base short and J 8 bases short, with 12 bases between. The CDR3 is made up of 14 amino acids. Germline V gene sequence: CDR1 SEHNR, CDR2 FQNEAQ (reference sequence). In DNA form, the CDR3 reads TGTGCCAGCAGCTTAGGCGTTACCACCCATGAGCAGTTCTTC. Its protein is CASSLGVTTHEQFF.

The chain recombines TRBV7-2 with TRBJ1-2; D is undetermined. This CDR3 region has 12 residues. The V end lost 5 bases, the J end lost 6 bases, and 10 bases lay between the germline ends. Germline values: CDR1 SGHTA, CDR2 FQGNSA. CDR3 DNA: TGTGCCAGCAGCCCGGGAAAAGATGGCTACACCTTC. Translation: CASSPGKDGYTF.

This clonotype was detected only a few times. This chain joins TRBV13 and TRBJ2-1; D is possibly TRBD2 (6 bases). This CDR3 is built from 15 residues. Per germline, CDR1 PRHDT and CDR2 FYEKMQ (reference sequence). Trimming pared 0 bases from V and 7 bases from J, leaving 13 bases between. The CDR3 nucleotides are TGTGCCAGCAGCTTAGGACAGCCCGGGGGAAATGAGCAGTTCTTC. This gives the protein CASSLGQPGGNEQFF.

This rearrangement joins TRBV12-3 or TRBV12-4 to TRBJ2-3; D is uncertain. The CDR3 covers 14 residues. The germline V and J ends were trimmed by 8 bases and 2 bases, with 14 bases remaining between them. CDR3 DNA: TGTGCCAGCGACGGGTCGCAGTACACAGATACGCAGTATTTT. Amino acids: CASDGSQYTDTQYF.

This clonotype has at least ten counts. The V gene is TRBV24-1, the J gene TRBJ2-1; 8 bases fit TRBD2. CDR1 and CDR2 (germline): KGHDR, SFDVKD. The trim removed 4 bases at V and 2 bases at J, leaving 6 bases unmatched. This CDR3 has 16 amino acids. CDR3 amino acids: CATSETTSDPYNEQFF. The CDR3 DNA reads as TGTGCCACCAGTGAAACGACTAGCGACCCCTACAATGAGCAGTTCTTC.

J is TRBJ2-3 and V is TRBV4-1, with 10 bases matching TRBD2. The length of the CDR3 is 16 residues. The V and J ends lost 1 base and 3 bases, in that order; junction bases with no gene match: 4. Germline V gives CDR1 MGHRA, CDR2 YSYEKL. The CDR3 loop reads CASSQGLAGATDTQYF. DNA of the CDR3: TGCGCCAGCAGCCAAGGCCTAGCGGGGGCTACAGATACGCAGTATTTT.

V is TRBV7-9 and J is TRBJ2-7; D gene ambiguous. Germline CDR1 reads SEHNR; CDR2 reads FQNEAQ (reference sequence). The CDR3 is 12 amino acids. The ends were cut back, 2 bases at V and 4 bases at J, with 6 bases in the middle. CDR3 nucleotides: TGTGCCAGCAGCTTAATCTCGTACGAGCAGTACTTC. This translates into CASSLISYEQYF.